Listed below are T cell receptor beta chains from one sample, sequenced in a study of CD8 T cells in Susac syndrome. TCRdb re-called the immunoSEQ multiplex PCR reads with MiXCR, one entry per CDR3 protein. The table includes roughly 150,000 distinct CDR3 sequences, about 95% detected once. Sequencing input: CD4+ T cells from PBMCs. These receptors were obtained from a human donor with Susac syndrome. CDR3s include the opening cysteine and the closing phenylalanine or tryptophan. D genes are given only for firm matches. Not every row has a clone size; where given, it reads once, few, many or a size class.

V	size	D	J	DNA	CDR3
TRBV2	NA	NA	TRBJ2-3	TGTGCCAGCAGCCAATTCCCCGATACGCAGTATTTT	CASSQFPDTQYF
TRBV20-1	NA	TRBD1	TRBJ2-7	TGCAGTGTTGAGGGACAGGGGCCAACCTCCTACGAGCAGTACTTC	CSVEGQGPTSYEQYF
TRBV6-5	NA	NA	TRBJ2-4	TGTGCCAGCAGGGGGGCCACAGGAGCCAAAAACATTCAGTACTTC	CASRGATGAKNIQYF
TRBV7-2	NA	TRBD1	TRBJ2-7	TGTGCCAGCAGCTTAGGCCTCGGGGTGACAGGGGACGAGCAGTACTTC	CASSLGLGVTGDEQYF
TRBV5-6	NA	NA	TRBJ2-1	TGTGCCAGCAGCTTGGGGCAGGCAATACGCAATGAGCAGTTCTTC	CASSLGQAIRNEQFF
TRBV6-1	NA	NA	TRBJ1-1	TGTGCCAGCAATGTTGGGGGGTATACTGAAGCTTTCTTT	CASNVGGYTEAFF
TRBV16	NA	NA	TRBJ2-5	TGTGCCAGCAGCCAAGGTCAGCCCCAGCAAGAGACCCAGTACTTC	CASSQGQPQQETQYF
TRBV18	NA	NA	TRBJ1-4	TGTGCCAGCTCAGCCGAGACAGCCGAATCTGAAAAACTGTTTTTT	CASSAETAESEKLFF
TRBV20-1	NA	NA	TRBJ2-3	TGCAGTGCAGCCAGGCCCCCAGATACGCAGTATTTT	CSAARPPDTQYF
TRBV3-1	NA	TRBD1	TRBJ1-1	TGTGCCAGCAGCTATCTGGACAGGGGGTTTACGGAAGCTTTCTTT	CASSYLDRGFTEAFF
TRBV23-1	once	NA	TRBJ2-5	TGCGCCAGCAGTCTCAACGCGGGGGCAGGGGAGACCCAGTACTTC	CASSLNAGAGETQYF
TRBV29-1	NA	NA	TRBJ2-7	TGCAGCGTTGGTGGGAACTACGAGCAGTACTTC	CSVGGNYEQYF
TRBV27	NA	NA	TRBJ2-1	TGTGCCAGCAGTCCCAAAATTTGGGGAGGTTACAATGAGCAGTTCTTC	CASSPKIWGGYNEQFF
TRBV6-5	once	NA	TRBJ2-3	TGTGCCAGCAGTTACTCGAAGTGGGGCAGGGGAATAGATACGCAGTATTTT	CASSYSKWGRGIDTQYF
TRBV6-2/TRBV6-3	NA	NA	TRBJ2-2	TGTGCCAGCAGAGGATGGCAGGCTGACACCGGGGAGCTGTTTTTT	CASRGWQADTGELFF
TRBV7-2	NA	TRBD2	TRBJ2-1	TGTGCCAGCAGCTTTGGAGCGGGGGGTGGGAATGAGCAGTTCTTC	CASSFGAGGGNEQFF
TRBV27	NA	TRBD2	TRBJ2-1	TGTGCCAGCAGTTCCCGACAGATACTAGCGGGGATTTACAATGAGCAGTTCTTC	CASSSRQILAGIYNEQFF
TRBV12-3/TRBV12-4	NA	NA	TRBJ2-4	TGTGCCAGCAGCTCGAGGGGGGCGGAATTCGAGTACTTC	CASSSRGAEFEYF
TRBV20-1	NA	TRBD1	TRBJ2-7	TGCAGTGCTGGACAGGGGGATGTGCTCTACGAGCAGTACTTC	CSAGQGDVLYEQYF
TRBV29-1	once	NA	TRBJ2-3	TGCAGCGTTGCCCTCAGACTAACAGATACGCAGTATTTT	CSVALRLTDTQYF
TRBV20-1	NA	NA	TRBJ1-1	TGCAGTGCTAGAGATTGGCAGCCCGGAGAAGCTTTCTTT	CSARDWQPGEAFF
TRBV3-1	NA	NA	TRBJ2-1	TGTGCCAGCAGCCAAGAACGAGGACATGGAGATGAGCAGTTCTTC	CASSQERGHGDEQFF
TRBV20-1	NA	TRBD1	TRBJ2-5	TGCAGTGCTAGCAGGGACAGCGGAACTCAAGAGACCCAGTACTTC	CSASRDSGTQETQYF
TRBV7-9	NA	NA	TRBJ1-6	TGTGCCAGCAGCCCAGGGGTGGGAAGCAATTCACCCCTCCACTTT	CASSPGVGSNSPLHF
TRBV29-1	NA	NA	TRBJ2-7	TGCAGCGCTACTTCCCGGTTTTCAGGGGCCTACGAGCAGTACTTC	CSATSRFSGAYEQYF
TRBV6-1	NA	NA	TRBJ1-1	TGTGCCAGCAGTGAAGGCAGGGAGACTGAAGCTTTCTTT	CASSEGRETEAFF
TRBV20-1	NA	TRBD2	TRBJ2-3	TGCAGTGCTACGGGACTAGCGGACGGCACAGATACGCAGTATTTT	CSATGLADGTDTQYF
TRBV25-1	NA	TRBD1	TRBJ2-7	TGTGCCAGCAGTCGGACGGACAGGCACTCCTACGAGCAGTACTTC	CASSRTDRHSYEQYF
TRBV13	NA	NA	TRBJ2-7	TGTGCCAGCAGCTTACAGTACGAGCAGTACTTC	CASSLQYEQYF
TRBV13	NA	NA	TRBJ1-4	TGTGCCAGCAGCTTACACGGGAATGAAAAACTGTTTTTT	CASSLHGNEKLFF
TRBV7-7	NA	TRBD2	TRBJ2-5	TGTGCCAGCAGCCCTGCGACTAGCGGGGTACCCGAAGAGACCCAGTACTTC	CASSPATSGVPEETQYF
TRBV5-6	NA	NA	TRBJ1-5	TGTGCCAGCAGCTTGTCGGGGACAATAGGTCAGCCCCAGCATTTT	CASSLSGTIGQPQHF
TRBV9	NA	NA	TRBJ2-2	TGTGCCAGCAGCGTACAGGGATCGAACACCGGGGAGCTGTTTTTT	CASSVQGSNTGELFF
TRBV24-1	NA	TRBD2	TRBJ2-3	TGTGCCACCAGTGAAATAGCGGGGAGCACAGATACGCAGTATTTT	CATSEIAGSTDTQYF
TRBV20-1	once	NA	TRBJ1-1	TGCAGTGCTGCACAATCTCAGGGGAACGCTTTCTTT	CSAAQSQGNAFF
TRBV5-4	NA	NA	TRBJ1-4	TGTGCCAGCAGCTTGGCGGGACGGTCGAATGAAAAACTGTTTTTT	CASSLAGRSNEKLFF
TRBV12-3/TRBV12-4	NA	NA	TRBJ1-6	TGTGCCAGCAGTTTCGAACTGGGTAATTCACCCCTCCACTTT	CASSFELGNSPLHF
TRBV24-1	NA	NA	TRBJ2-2	TGTGCCACCAGTGATTTTCAGGGGACCACCGGGGAGCTGTTTTTT	CATSDFQGTTGELFF
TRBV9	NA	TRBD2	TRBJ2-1	TGTGCCAGCAGCGTAGTGGCGTCTAGCGGGAACAATGAGCAGTTCTTC	CASSVVASSGNNEQFF
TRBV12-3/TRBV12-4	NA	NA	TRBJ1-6	TGTGCCAGCAGGAGGGGCCAGGATTCACCCCTCCACTTT	CASRRGQDSPLHF
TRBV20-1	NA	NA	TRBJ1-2	TGCAGTGCTAGAGTGGGGGGGGACTACTATGGCTACACCTTC	CSARVGGDYYGYTF
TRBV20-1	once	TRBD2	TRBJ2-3	TGCAGTGCTAGGGTCAGAGCGGGGATGCCAGATACGCAGTATTTT	CSARVRAGMPDTQYF
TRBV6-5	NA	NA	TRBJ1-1	TGTGCCAGCAGGTCCGGGACGAAAACTTTCTTT	CASRSGTKTFF
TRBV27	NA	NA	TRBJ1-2	TGTGCCAGCAGGGGGAGGGGGTCGGTTCTAGAAGGCTACACCTTC	CASRGRGSVLEGYTF
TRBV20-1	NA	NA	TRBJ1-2	TGCAGTGCTAGAGGGAATCAGGATGGCTACACCTTC	CSARGNQDGYTF
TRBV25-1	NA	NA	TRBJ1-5	TGTGCCAGCAGTGAAGAGGACGGGTATCAGCCCCAGCATTTT	CASSEEDGYQPQHF
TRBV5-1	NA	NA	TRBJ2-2	TGCGCCAGCAGCACTCGGACAGACAACACCGGGGAGCTGTTTTTT	CASSTRTDNTGELFF
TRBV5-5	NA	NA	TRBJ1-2	TGTGCCAGCAGCTTGGGCCTCTTGGGGGGCTACACCTTC	CASSLGLLGGYTF
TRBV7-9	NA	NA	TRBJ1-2	TGTGCCAGCAGAGAAGAGGGGCGAGGAGGCTACACCTTC	CASREEGRGGYTF
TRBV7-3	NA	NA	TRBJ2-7	TGTGCCAGCAGCTCCCAGGGTGGCGAGCAGTACTTC	CASSSQGGEQYF
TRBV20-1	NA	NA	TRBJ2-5	TGCAGTGCTAGGATAGGGGGGGACCAAGAGACCCAGTACTTC	CSARIGGDQETQYF
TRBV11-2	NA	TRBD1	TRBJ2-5	TGTGCCAGCAGCTCCGGGGACAGAGGCGAGACCCAGTACTTC	CASSSGDRGETQYF
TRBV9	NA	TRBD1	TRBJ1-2	TGTGCCAGCAGCGCCCACCCGGGACAGGGATATGGCTACACCTTC	CASSAHPGQGYGYTF
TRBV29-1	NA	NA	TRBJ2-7	TGCAGCGTTTCGTACTTGGTGGGCGAGCAGTACTTC	CSVSYLVGEQYF
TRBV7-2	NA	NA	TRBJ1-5	TGTGCCAGCAGCTCCCGCAGGGATCAGCCCCAGCATTTT	CASSSRRDQPQHF
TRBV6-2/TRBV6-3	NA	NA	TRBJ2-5	TGTGCCAGCAGATGGACCACTTCTCAAGAGACCCAGTACTTC	CASRWTTSQETQYF
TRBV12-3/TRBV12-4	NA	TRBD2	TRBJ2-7	TGTGCCAGCAGTCTAGGTGTTAGCGGGGGGGCCTACGAGCAGTACTTC	CASSLGVSGGAYEQYF
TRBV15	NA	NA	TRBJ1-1	TGTGCCACCGCCAGGAGGGGGTTCGACACTGAAGCTTTCTTT	CATARRGFDTEAFF
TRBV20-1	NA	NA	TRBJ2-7	TGCAGTGCTAGAGGTACGGGCCAGGGAACCTACGAGCAGTACTTC	CSARGTGQGTYEQYF